There are a few counts of the clone carrying this TCR beta chain. J was trimmed by 7 bases and V by 8 bases; bases with no gene match: 7. Germline V gives CDR1 DFQATT, CDR2 SNEGSKA (reference sequence). The CDR3 length is 13 residues. The data belong to a study of naive and memory T cell subsets. An equimolar mix of two oligonucleotides served as the beta constant-region primer for TRBC1 and TRBC2. Four rounds of PCR amplified the ligated cDNA using nested alpha and beta constant-region primers plus SP2. TCRdb passed the UMI-ligation and nested PCR reads through MiXCR, listing each CDR3 protein once. The sample includes 80,000 to 95,000 distinct CDR3 sequences, about 10% of them seen just once.

Sample: naive CD8+ T cells from blood. This TCR derives from a human donor in good health. The J gene is TRBJ1-5, the V gene TRBV20-1; 11 bases align to TRBD1. The CDR3 DNA reads TGCAGTCCGGACAGGGGGCAGGGACAGCCCCAGCATTTT. Its translation is CSPDRGQGQPQHF.